Reported below is one TCR beta chain. The CDR3 runs 14 residues. The germline gives CDR1 SGHKS, CDR2 YYEKEE (reference sequence). This specimen belongs to a study of T cells expressing NK-cell markers. TCRdb reprocessed the 5' RACE reads and keeps a single row for each CDR3 protein, giving no DNA. This sample's clone table lists about 260,000 distinct CDR3 sequences. The clonotype was recovered from a man in his late teens or twenties in good health. Sequencing was carried out using blood T cells: a sorted CD56 or NKG2C T cell subset, CD4+ or CD8+ T cells, or bulk PBMC T cells (not recorded which). The chain joins TRBV5-5 to TRBJ1-5; TCRdb lists TRBD1, though no DNA is available to test this call. The CDR3 loop reads CASSFGTFNQPQHF.